This record concerns one TCR beta chain sequence. Its target is not known. Germline CDR1 SEHNR, CDR2 FQNEAQ (reference sequence). The CDR3 extends over 15 amino acids. V was clipped by 4 bases and J by 7 bases, with 17 bases between them. The sample originates from a study of cytomegalovirus exposure and HLA in healthy donors. General observations from the study: The productive fraction for most TCR beta V segments was about 87% or about 30% in an earlier analysis.

The primer mix had 60 Vbeta and 13 Jbeta primers. Measured with immunoSEQ multiplex PCR; TCRdb has only the in-frame clones, and not every one. Of some 250,000 clones listed, about four fifths are singletons. The specimen sequenced was PBMCs. V and J are TRBV7-9 and TRBJ2-4, with D possibly TRBD2 on 6 matching bases. This clonotype originated in a woman between 35 and 50 years old in good health and CMV-seropositive. The chain's CDR3 is CASSSTSGRGNIQYF. In nucleotides, the CDR3 is TGTGCCAGCAGCTCAACGTCAGGACGGGGGAACATTCAGTACTTC.